This TCR beta chain was recorded in a study of memory CD4+ T cells and cytomegalovirus serostatus. Study overall: Of the healthy Belgian adults, several were CMV seropositive and about two dozen seronegative.

The sort gate was single viable CD3+CD4+CD8-CD45RO+ cells for memory CD4+ T cells. This clone was recorded only once. Its antigen is undetermined. At one of its ends the junction is not consistent with the germline gene, which may arise from a read error. Here immunoSEQ multiplex PCR was the method, and the copy in TCRdb shows in-frame clones only, minus some. The sample has roughly 50,000 clones, roughly 73% seen once; the top ten hold approximately 0.78%. This CDR3 comprises 13 residues. Germline V CDR1 and CDR2: SQVTM, ANQGSEA. The study, taken as a whole, reports: Each of some 67 CMV-associated TCRbeta sequences occurred in one to five individuals. CMV serostatus prediction reached median AUC approximately 0.95, or 0.91 with US-trained model.

The TCR was taken from an adult in good health and CMV-seronegative. This sequence joins TRBV29-1 and TRBJ1-2, with D unclear. Sequencing input: memory CD4+ T cells from blood. CDR3 bases: TGCAGCGTTCAAGATAGCAGTGTTGGCGGCTACACCTTC. This gives the protein CSVQDSSVGGYTF. The full variable domain, completed using reference TRBV29-1 and TRBJ1-2, is SAVISQKPSRDICQRGTSLTIQCQVDSQVTMMFWYRQQPGQSLTLIATANQGSEATYESGFVIDKFPISRPNLTFSTLTVSNMSPEDSSIYLCSVQDSSVGGYTFGSGTRLTVV.